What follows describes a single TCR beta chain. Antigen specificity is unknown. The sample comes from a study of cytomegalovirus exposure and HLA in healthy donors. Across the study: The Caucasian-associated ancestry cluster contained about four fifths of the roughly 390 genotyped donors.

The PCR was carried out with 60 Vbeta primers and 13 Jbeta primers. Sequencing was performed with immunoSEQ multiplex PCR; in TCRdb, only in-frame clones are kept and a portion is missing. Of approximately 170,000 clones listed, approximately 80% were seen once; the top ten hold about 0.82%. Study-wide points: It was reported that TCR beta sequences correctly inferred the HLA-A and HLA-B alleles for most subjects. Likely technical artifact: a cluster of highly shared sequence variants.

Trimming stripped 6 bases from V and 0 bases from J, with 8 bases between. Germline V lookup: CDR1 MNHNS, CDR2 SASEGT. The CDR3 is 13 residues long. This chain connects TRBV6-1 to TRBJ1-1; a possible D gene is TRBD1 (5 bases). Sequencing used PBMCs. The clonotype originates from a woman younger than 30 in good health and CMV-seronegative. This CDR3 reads CASSQGMNTEAFF. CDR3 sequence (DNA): TGTGCCAGCAGCCAGGGTATGAACACTGAAGCTTTCTTT.